The entry that follows covers one T cell receptor beta chain sequence. What this receptor recognizes is not known. No per-base quality is available; no much larger clone lies one base away. This record comes from a study of shared clonotypes between healthy human individuals (TCRdb year 2020). Regarding the research as a whole: The cohort comprised two women and three men aged 18 to 49 years. For each donor, CD4 naive and CD4 memory were each run on three plates, CD8 naive on two plates, and CD8 memory on one plate. Blood TCR repertoires of 5 or 6 healthy adults were deeply sequenced to estimate repertoire size and the extent of clonotype sharing between individuals. To increase sequencing depth and limit assay-specific biases, TCR repertoire library preparation and sequencing were carried out by different laboratories using diverse techniques. Leukapheresis yielded between about 0.94 and 9 billion PBMCs per donor. General conclusions and limits of the study: Sharing across several donors was observed for approximately 5% of naive CD4, 3.5% of naive CD8, 2% to 2.5% of memory CD4, and about 0.39% of memory CD8 clonotypes. Compared with non-shared clonotypes, the clonotypes found in all four sorted-subset donors had higher generation probabilities. Estimated clonotype richness was generally larger for naive than for memory subsets. Sampling was restricted to blood, and TCR repertoires in tissues likely differ from the TCR repertoires found in blood. Because the study included only a small number of donors, the genetic and exposure-history diversity represented was limited. Pairwise subsampling led to the expectation that sequencing depth would affect the degree of clonotype sharing among donors. Incomplete sequencing was indicated by rarefaction of sorted-subset datasets, despite the large sequencing depth.

TCR CDR3 regions were amplified from genomic DNA by multiplex PCR using the deep immunoSEQ assay. Extracted genomic DNA from each cell subset was spread evenly across all wells of several immunoSEQ 96-well plates, with each plate serving as a replicate. Each replicate PCR for sorted subsets received approximately 200 ng genomic DNA, equal to about 30,000 T cell genomes. Purified libraries were measured with a Qubit 3.0 fluorometer, size-checked on a Bioanalyzer 2100, and measured again with the KAPA Library Quantification kit. Every immunoSEQ 96-well plate was sequenced on a separate single-read 150-cycle Illumina NextSeq 550 flow cell. The study's processing was this. Because the immunoSEQ output held only junctional sequences and lacked quality scores, the filtering could not match the filtering applied to full-length reads. Sequences were annotated with PyIR, a Python wrapper for IgBLAST v1.9, using IMGT germline references to assign V/J genes and CDR3. Reads were filtered out if the reads had weak V/J assignments (E-value above 1e-6), no CDR3, stop codons, out-of-frame junctions, or ambiguous translated residues. V3J clonotypes were defined as sequences sharing the same inferred V gene, J gene, and CDR3 amino acid sequence. Percentage overlap between repertoires was computed as shared unique clonotypes divided by the size of the smaller repertoire. Repertoire richness was assessed with RTK rarefaction, the Chao1 estimator, and Recon v2.1 estimates of unobserved clonotypes. For all TCRbeta clonotypes obtained by the gDNA method from a few donors, generation probabilities were computed with OLGA. TCRdb retrieved this table from immuneACCESS and kept in-frame rearrangements only. Not all clones are present; in checked studies, unresolved V genes account for under half, and no reason is known for the remainder. V, J and clone size derive from that table, while D and trimming were established from the DNA sequence. In all, the sample holds about 230,000 clones, and 65% of those were seen once. The ten largest make up 11% of the sample.

V gives up 4 bases and J gives up 2 bases, and the segment between their germline ends measures 10 bases. CDR1 SGHDT and CDR2 YYEEEE are derived from the germline V gene. The CDR3 contains 13 residues, cysteine and phenylalanine counted. Only the CDR3 DNA is retained, 39 bases long and in frame from the first base. The donors were healthy, HIV-negative adults who had no recently reported acute infections or vaccinations. All donors were Caucasian adults living in Nashville, Tennessee, USA. CD4+ T cells were enriched by magnetic negative selection; naive cells were then positively selected on CD45RA, and the negative fraction formed the memory subset. Blood was obtained by leukapheresis, after which PBMCs were separated by Ficoll-Histopaque density gradient centrifugation and cryopreserved in liquid nitrogen vapor phase. Purity and quantity of every magnetically sorted T cell population were checked by analytical flow cytometry. Genomic DNA was isolated from each sorted fraction and quantified by UV absorbance on a Nanodrop 2000c.

In this chain, TRBV5-6 is recombined with TRBJ2-7; a weak D assignment points to TRBD1 (6 bases agree). The sequence was collected from a man aged 30 to 39 in good health. Material for sequencing was memory CD4+ T cells sorted from blood. This sample's cell subset or site label indicates: CD45RA-negative fraction. The DNA sequence is TGTGCCAGCAGCCGGGGACAAGCCTACGAGCAGTACTTC. Translated, it gives CASSRGQAYEQYF.